The 10 T cell receptor beta chains below were found in one sample sequenced in a study of cytomegalovirus exposure and HLA in healthy donors. The study ran its PCR with 60 Vbeta and 13 Jbeta primers. The assay was immunoSEQ multiplex PCR, and TCRdb's table has in-frame clones only and misses some. The table includes over 75,000 clones, more than 75% detected once. Sequences were obtained from PBMCs. These receptors were obtained from a woman aged 55-75 years in good health and CMV-seronegative.

The gene calls are TRBV30 and TRBJ1-6; D remains unclear. V dropped 0 bases and J dropped 7 bases, with 4 bases sitting between them. Germline CDR1 is GTSNPN and CDR2 is SVGIG (reference sequence). CDR3 size: 12 residues. CDR3 loop: CAWSVRNSPLHF. CDR3 nucleotides: TGTGCCTGGAGTGTACGGAATTCACCCCTCCACTTT.

This clone appeared a few times. The rearrangement joins TRBV6-5 to TRBJ1-2; D is uncertain. V was clipped by 6 bases and J by 0 bases, with 8 bases between them. The CDR3 is 13 amino acids. Germline V gene lookup returns CDR1 MNHEY and CDR2 SVGAGI. CDR3 in DNA: TGTGCCAGCAGGGCGGAAGCTAACTATGGCTACACCTTC. It translates to CASRAEANYGYTF.

The chain uses TRBV27 and TRBJ2-7, with D maybe TRBD2 (5 bases). There are 17 residues in the CDR3. V was shortened by 0 bases and J by 1 base, with 16 bases between the two germline ends. From germline, CDR1 is MNHEY and CDR2 SMNVEV (reference sequence). As DNA, the CDR3 is TGTGCCAGCAGTTTATCTGCGGGCAAAGCGGAGTCCTACGAGCAGTACTTC. Encoded protein: CASSLSAGKAESYEQYF.

The V gene is TRBV28, the J gene TRBJ2-1; 14 bases map to TRBD2. The CDR3 has 18 residues. V lost 5 bases and J lost 5; bases outside the gene matches: 11. Germline-derived CDR1 and CDR2 are MDHEN and SYDVKM. The DNA of the CDR3 is TGTGCCAGCAGTCTGAACGGACTAGCGGGAGGACGGGACAATGAGCAGTTCTTC. As protein: CASSLNGLAGGRDNEQFF.

The chain recombines TRBV9 with TRBJ2-1; 10 nucleotides match TRBD1. The CDR3 is 14 residues long. Looked up from germline, CDR1 is SGDLS and CDR2 is YYNGEE. Losses at the gene ends were 2 bases for V and 9 bases for J; bases not matched to a gene: 5. The CDR3 loop reads CASSVGQGFSEQFF. In DNA form, the CDR3 reads TGTGCCAGCAGCGTGGGACAGGGGTTTAGTGAGCAGTTCTTC.

This chain connects TRBV14 to TRBJ1-3, with D hard to call. V was cut by 1 base and J by 4 bases, with 5 bases left in between. This CDR3 spans 13 amino acids. Germline lookup yields CDR1 SGHDN and CDR2 FVKESK. CDR3 region: CASSQVSGNTIYF. CDR3 DNA: TGTGCCAGCAGCCAAGTTTCGGGAAACACCATATATTTT.

CDR3 sequence reads: CASSYSRTGGSYEQYF. CDR3 coding DNA: TGTGCCAGCAGTTACTCGCGGACAGGGGGTTCTTACGAGCAGTACTTC. J is TRBJ2-7 and V is TRBV6-6; 10 nucleotides agree with TRBD1. The CDR3 is made up of 16 amino acids. The J segment lost 4 bases and the V segment lost 0 bases, leaving 6 bases of the junction unmatched. CDR1 and CDR2 from the germline V gene are MNHNY and SVGAGI (reference sequence).

The chain links TRBV15 to TRBJ1-4; the match to TRBD1 covers 8 bases. The germline gives CDR1 LNHNV, CDR2 YYDKDF (reference sequence). This CDR3 comprises 15 residues. J was trimmed by 7 bases and V by 0 bases; bases with no gene match: 4. DNA for the CDR3: TGTGCCACCAGCAGAGACAGGACAGGGAGTGAAAAACTGTTTTTT. Translating it yields CATSRDRTGSEKLFF.

This sequence joins TRBV2 and TRBJ1-2, with 9 bases fitting TRBD1. Germline CDR1 is SNHLY and CDR2 is FYNNEI. V lost 7 bases to trimming and J lost 6 bases; unmatched junction nucleotides: 6. The CDR3 contains 13 residues. CDR3 sequence reads: CASNGQGMDGYTF. CDR3 coding DNA: TGTGCCAGCAATGGACAGGGGATGGATGGCTACACCTTC.

The chain has TRBV4-3 and TRBJ1-2, with 8 bases matching TRBD1. CDR1 and CDR2 from the germline V gene are LGHNA and YSLEER. This CDR3 spans 14 amino acids. V trimming: 4 bases; J trimming: 6 bases; junction bases outside the gene matches: 7. The CDR3 sequence is CASSRPGQGNGYTF. The CDR3 bases are TGCGCCAGCAGCCGACCCGGACAGGGAAATGGCTACACCTTC.